Reported below is one T cell receptor beta chain. Its cognate antigen is unknown. TCRdb's table, derived via immunoSEQ multiplex PCR, lists solely in-frame clones and lacks some. There are about 17,000 clones in the sample; over 65% occur only once, and approximately 18% lies in the top ten. Sequencing in the ViraFEST assay came after antigen-specific CD4+ T cells had been expanded with viral peptide pools, which were used to stimulate PBMC. The authors isolated CD4+ T cells after less than eleven days of culture. PCR showed that the person got SARS-CoV-2 infection at some point between March and December 2020. It was two doses of either the BNT162b2 or mRNA-1273 vaccine that participants received. The V end was cut by 6 bases, the J end by 2 bases, with 15 bases between. Germline CDR1 is SGDLS and CDR2 is YYNGEE. The CDR3 totals 15 residues. These data belong to a study of vaccination effects on CD4 cells after COVID-19.

The TCR sequence derives from a human donor who had a prior SARS-CoV-2 infection. The chain is built from TRBV9 and TRBJ2-1, with D tentatively TRBD1 or TRBD2 (7 bases each). The specimen comprised CD4+ T cells from PBMCs cultured with SARS-CoV-2 spike peptides, sampled after COVID-19 vaccination. Written as DNA, the CDR3 is TGTGCCAGCACCCCAGGGGGGGGAACCTACAATGAGCAGTTCTTC. Its translation is CASTPGGGTYNEQFF.